The clone carrying this T cell receptor (beta chain) was counted at least ten times. Its antigen remains unknown. TCRdb independently ran MiXCR on the 5' RACE reads; one entry per CDR3 protein. The table lists 250,000 or so distinct CDR3 sequences, 3.6% of them singletons. The CDR3 contains 15 residues. In germline, CDR1 is SGHRS, CDR2 YFSETQ. Trimming took off 3 bases at V and 0 bases at J, with 11 bases between the two ends. This record comes from a study of T cells after yellow fever vaccination. Broader study findings: In post-booster samples, most primary-vaccination clones reappeared (just under 97% CD4, 75% to 90% CD8).

The chain links TRBV5-1 to TRBJ2-3, with D perhaps matching TRBD1 (5 bases). Sequenced here: PBMCs, sampled 15 days after the yellow fever booster vaccination. The clonotype comes from a man aged 18-30 years who received the YFV17D yellow fever vaccine. This CDR3 is CASSSQGPSTDTQYF. CDR3 nucleotides: TGCGCCAGCAGCTCGCAGGGCCCTAGCACAGATACGCAGTATTTT.